One sample yielded the 4 T cell receptor beta chains listed below, sequenced in a study of CD8+CD57+ T cells in acquired aplastic anemia. CD8+CD57+ cell expansion had been shown by flow cytometry in patients chosen for sequencing. TCR beta VDJ and CDR3 profiling used genomic DNA as template. TCRdb processed the reads anew with MiXCR; each CDR3 protein has one entry. In the table there are under 250,000 distinct CDR3 sequences, roughly two thirds of which are singletons. The sequencing sample was made of sorted CD4+, CD8+, or CD8+CD57+ T cells (not recorded which) from PBMCs. These TCRs come from a human donor with aplastic anemia.

The rearrangement links TRBV7-3 to TRBJ2-7, with a tentative D call TRBD1 (6 bases). The CDR3 has 14 amino acids. Trimming removed 7 bases from V and 2 bases from J, with 15 bases in between. Germline CDR1 and CDR2: SGHTA and FQGTGA. CDR3: CASITGTEPYEQYF. The CDR3 coding sequence is TGTGCCAGCATTACAGGGACGGAGCCCTACGAGCAGTACTTC.

A few counts support this clonotype. The genes are TRBV24-1 and TRBJ2-1; 7 bases fit TRBD1. The CDR3 extends over 13 amino acids. With V trimmed by 3 bases and J by 7 bases, 2 bases remained unmatched. Germline CDR1 is KGHDR and CDR2 is SFDVKD. The CDR3 DNA reads as TGTGCCACCAGTGATGGCAGGGGGAATGAGCAGTTCTTC. It translates to CATSDGRGNEQFF.

This chain joins TRBV15 and TRBJ2-1, with D possibly matching TRBD1 (5 bases). Germline V gene sequence: CDR1 LNHNV, CDR2 YYDKDF (reference sequence). Trimming shortened V by 3 bases and J by 7 bases, and 13 bases separated the two germline ends. The CDR3 runs to 14 residues. The CDR3 DNA reads TGTGCCACCAGCAGCTTGGCGCCAGGGAATGAGCAGTTCTTC. This encodes CATSSLAPGNEQFF.

This clonotype showed up just once. The rearrangement links TRBV20-1 to TRBJ1-5; the match to TRBD1 covers 7 bases. The germline gives CDR1 DFQATT, CDR2 SNEGSKA (reference sequence). CDR3 size: 12 residues. Losses at the gene ends were 6 bases for V and 7 bases for J; bases not matched to a gene: 6. The CDR3 loop reads CSATTGVQPQHF. DNA of the CDR3: TGCAGTGCAACAACAGGGGTCCAGCCCCAGCATTTT.